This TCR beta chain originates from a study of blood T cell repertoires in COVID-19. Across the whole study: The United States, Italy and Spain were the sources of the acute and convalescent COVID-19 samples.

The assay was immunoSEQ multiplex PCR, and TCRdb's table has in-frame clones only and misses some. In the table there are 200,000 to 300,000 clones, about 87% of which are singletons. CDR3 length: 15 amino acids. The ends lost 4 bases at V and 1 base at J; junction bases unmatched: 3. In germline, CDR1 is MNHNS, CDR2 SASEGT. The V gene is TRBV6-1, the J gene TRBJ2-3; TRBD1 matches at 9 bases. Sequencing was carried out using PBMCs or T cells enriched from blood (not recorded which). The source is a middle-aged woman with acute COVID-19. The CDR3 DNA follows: TGTGCCAGCAGTGGCCGGGACAGGGGCACAGATACGCAGTATTTT. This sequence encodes CASSGRDRGTDTQYF.